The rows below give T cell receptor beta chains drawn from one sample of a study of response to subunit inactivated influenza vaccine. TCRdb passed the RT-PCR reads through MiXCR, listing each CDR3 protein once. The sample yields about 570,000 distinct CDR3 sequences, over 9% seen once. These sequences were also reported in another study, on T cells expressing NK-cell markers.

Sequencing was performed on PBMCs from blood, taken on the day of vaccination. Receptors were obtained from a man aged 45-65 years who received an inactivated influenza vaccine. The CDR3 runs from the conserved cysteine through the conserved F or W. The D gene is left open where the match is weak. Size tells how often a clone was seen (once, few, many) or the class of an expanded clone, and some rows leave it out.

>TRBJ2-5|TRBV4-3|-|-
TGCGCCAGCAGCCAAGATCACTTAGACAAGGCCTTCCAAGAGACCCAGTACTTC
CASSQDHLDKAFQETQYF
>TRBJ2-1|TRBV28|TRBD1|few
TGTGCCAGCGGCCTGACAGGGCGTGAGATTGTGGGCAATGAGCAGTTCTTC
CASGLTGREIVGNEQFF
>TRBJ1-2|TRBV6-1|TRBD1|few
TGTGCCAGCAGGGAGATGGGACAGGTGTATGGCTACACCTTC
CASREMGQVYGYTF
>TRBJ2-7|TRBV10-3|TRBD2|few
TGTGCCATCAAAATGACTAGCAAGGACGAGCAGTACTTC
CAIKMTSKDEQYF
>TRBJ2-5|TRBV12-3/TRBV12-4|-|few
TGTGCCAGCAGTTTGGTGGGCTACGAGACCCAGTACTTC
CASSLVGYETQYF
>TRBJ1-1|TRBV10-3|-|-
TGTGCCATCAGTGACAGCCGCGCAGCTTTCTTT
CAISDSRAAFF
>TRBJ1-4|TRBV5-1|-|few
TGCGCCAGCAGCTCCGAAGGCTACAGGTCTTCTAATGAAAAACTGTTTTTT
CASSSEGYRSSNEKLFF
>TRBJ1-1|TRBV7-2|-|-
TGTGCCAGCAGCTTAGTGGAGAAGAACACTGAAGCTTTCTTT
CASSLVEKNTEAFF
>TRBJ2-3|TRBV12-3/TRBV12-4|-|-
TGTGCCAGCGCACCTGACCTTGATACGCAGTATTTT
CASAPDLDTQYF
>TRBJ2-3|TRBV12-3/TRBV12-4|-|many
TGTGCCAGCAGGTCCCGGGGCTCGACCGAGACGCAGTATTTT
CASRSRGSTETQYF
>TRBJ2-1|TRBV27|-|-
TGTGCCAGCAGTTTATACGGGCTATTGGATGAGCAGTTCTTC
CASSLYGLLDEQFF
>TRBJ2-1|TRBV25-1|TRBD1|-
TGTGCCAGCAGCCAACGGGACAGGGGATCGAGGCTGCGGGGGCAGATCTACAATGAGCAGTTCTTC
CASSQRDRGSRLRGQIYNEQFF
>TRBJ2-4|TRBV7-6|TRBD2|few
TGTGCCAGCAGCCAGAGTTCCGGGACTAGCGGGGTACTAGCCAAAAACATTCAGTACTTC
CASSQSSGTSGVLAKNIQYF
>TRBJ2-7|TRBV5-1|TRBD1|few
TGCGCCAGCAGCCGTTTTTCCCTCGGGACAGGGAAGAACGAGCAGTACTTC
CASSRFSLGTGKNEQYF
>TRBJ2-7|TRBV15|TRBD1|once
TGTGCCACCAGCACCAACCAAAGGGCTCCGGGACAGGGGGGGTACGAGCAGTACTTC
CATSTNQRAPGQGGYEQYF
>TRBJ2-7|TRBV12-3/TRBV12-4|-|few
TGTGCCAGCAGTCGACACTTGGGGACTTACGAGCAGTACTTC
CASSRHLGTYEQYF
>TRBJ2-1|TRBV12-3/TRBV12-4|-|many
TGTGCCAGCAGTCCCGGGACATCCCTGTTGGATGAGCAGTTCTTC
CASSPGTSLLDEQFF
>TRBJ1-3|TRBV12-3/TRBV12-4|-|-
TGTGCCAGCAGTTTCCCGACAGGTTTCTCTGGAAACACCATATATTTT
CASSFPTGFSGNTIYF
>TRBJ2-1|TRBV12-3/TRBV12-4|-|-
TGTGCCAGCAGGCAACCCCCCCGCTCCTACAATGAGCAGTTCTTC
CASRQPPRSYNEQFF
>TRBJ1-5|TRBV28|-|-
TGTGCCAGCTCTTCACGGAGGGGAAGTCAGCCCCAGCATTTT
CASSSRRGSQPQHF
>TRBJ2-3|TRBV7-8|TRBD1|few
TGTGCCAGCAGCCGGGACAGGGAAACTAGCACAGATACGCAGTATTTT
CASSRDRETSTDTQYF
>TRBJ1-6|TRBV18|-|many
TGTGCCAGCTCACCAAGGGACGAGGATTCACCCCTCCACTTT
CASSPRDEDSPLHF
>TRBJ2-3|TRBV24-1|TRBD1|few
TGTGCCACCAGTGATTTACCCGGACAGGGCGCAGATACGCAGTATTTT
CATSDLPGQGADTQYF
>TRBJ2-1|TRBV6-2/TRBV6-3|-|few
TGTGCCAGCAGTTACGCAGACAGAAGCTCCTACAATGAGCAGTTCTTC
CASSYADRSSYNEQFF
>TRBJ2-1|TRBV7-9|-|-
TGTGCCAGCAGCATCATAAAGCGGACCAGCTCCTACAATGAGCAGTTCTTC
CASSIIKRTSSYNEQFF
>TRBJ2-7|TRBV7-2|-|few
TGTGCCAGCAGCGAGCTAGCAAGGGGCGAGCAGTACTTC
CASSELARGEQYF
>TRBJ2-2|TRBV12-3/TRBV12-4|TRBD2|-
TGTGCCAGCAGTAAAGCGGGGGGAACTACCGGGGAGCTGTTTTTT
CASSKAGGTTGELFF
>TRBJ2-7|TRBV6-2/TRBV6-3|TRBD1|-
TGTGCCAGCAGTAGGATGACAGGGGGCCTCTACGAGCAGTACTTC
CASSRMTGGLYEQYF
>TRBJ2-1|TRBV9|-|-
TGTGCCAGCAGCGTAGTTGGGGGGGCGTCCTACAATGAGCAGTTCTTC
CASSVVGGASYNEQFF
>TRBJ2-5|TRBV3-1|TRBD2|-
TGTGCCAGCAGCCGGACTAGCGGGGGAGAGACCCAGTACTTC
CASSRTSGGETQYF
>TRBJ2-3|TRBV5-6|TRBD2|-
TGTGCCAGCAGCTTGGGGATGGCGGGGGGTTTGGATACGCAGTATTTT
CASSLGMAGGLDTQYF
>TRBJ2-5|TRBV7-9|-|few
TGTGCCAGCAGCTTAGCTGGCGGGGTACCCCAAGAGACCCAGTACTTC
CASSLAGGVPQETQYF
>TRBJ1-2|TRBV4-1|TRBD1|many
TGCGCCAGCAGCCTAAACAGGGGTGGCTACACCTTC
CASSLNRGGYTF
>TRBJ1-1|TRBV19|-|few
TGTGCCAGTAGCTTTCCAGGATCCACTGAAGCTTTCTTT
CASSFPGSTEAFF
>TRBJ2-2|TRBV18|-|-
TGTGCCAGCTCAGGCCGATGGGGCACCGGGGAGCTGTTTTTT
CASSGRWGTGELFF
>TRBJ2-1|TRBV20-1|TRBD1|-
TGCAGTGCTAGACCGGGACAGAAGGTCGATGAGCAGTTCTTC
CSARPGQKVDEQFF
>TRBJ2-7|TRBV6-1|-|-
TGTGCCAGCACCGACTTACCTGGCACAAACTACGAGCAGTACTTC
CASTDLPGTNYEQYF
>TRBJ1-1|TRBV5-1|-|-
TGCGCCAGCAGTACAGAGGGACGGCGCAACACTGAAGCTTTCTTT
CASSTEGRRNTEAFF
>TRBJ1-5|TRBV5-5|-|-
TGTGCCAGCAGCGGGTTGGGGGGGCTCAATCAGCCCCAGCATTTT
CASSGLGGLNQPQHF
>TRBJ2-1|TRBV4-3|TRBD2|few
TGCGCCAGCAGCCATAAAGCGGGAGTGGCCTACAATGAGCAGTTCTTC
CASSHKAGVAYNEQFF
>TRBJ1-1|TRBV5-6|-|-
TGTGCCAGCAGCCTTCGGTCGATTGAAGCTTTCTTT
CASSLRSIEAFF
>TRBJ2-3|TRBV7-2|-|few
TGTGCCAGCAGCTGGGGCGCTTCAGATACGCAGTATTTT
CASSWGASDTQYF
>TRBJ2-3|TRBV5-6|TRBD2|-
TGTGCCAGCAGCTCGGAACTAGCGGGGATGGGGGATACGCAGTATTTT
CASSSELAGMGDTQYF
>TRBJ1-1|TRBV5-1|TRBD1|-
TGCGCCAGCATCTCCGGGGGACAGGGCCGTAGTACCTCTGAAGCTTTCTTT
CASISGGQGRSTSEAFF
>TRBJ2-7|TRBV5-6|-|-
TGTGCCAGCAGCCCCTCGGGTGGCGAGCAGTACTTC
CASSPSGGEQYF
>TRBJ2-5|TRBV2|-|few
TGTGCCAGCTTCGTGGAGACCCAGTACTTC
CASFVETQYF
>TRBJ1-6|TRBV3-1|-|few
TGTGCCAGCAGCCAAGGGCAGGGAAGATTTTCACCCCTCCACTTT
CASSQGQGRFSPLHF
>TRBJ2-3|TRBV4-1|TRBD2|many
TGCGCCAGCAGCCATGGGGCGTTACTAGCGGCAGATACGCAGTATTTT
CASSHGALLAADTQYF
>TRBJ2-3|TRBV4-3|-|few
TGCGCCAGCAGCCAAGATCAGGGGGGGGGTACGCAGTATTTT
CASSQDQGGGTQYF
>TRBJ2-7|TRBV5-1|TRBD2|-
TGCGCCAGCAGCTTGGCCGCCGGACTAGGAGCCTACGAGCAGTACTTC
CASSLAAGLGAYEQYF
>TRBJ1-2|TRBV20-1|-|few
TGCAGTGCTAGCCCAGAACCCGGCTACACCTTC
CSASPEPGYTF
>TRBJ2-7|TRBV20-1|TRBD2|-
TGCAGTGCTAGAGATCCCCCCGGGGCGGGGCTAGCGGGGAGCGGCTACGAGCAGTACTTC
CSARDPPGAGLAGSGYEQYF
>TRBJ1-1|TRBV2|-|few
TGTGCCAGCAGTGGGGACGTCAGGAACACTGAAGCTTTCTTT
CASSGDVRNTEAFF